Here is one T cell receptor beta chain with its context. Its target is not known. This specimen includes other DNA sequences encoding the same CDR3. The sample originates from a study of cytomegalovirus exposure and HLA in healthy donors. Study-wide background: Out of roughly 170 million T cells, an earlier analysis found 117 million unique TCR beta sequences in total.

The CDR3 runs 13 residues. Trimming cost V 6 bases and J 5 bases; bases outside gene matches: 4. Germline loops: CDR1 MDHEN, CDR2 SYDVKM. Broader study findings: It was taken for granted in presence/absence analyses that sequencing depth across donors was roughly uniform. Cytomegalovirus-associated TCR beta chains were listed, numbering some 150. Association of a missense DCLRE1C variant with TCR beta V- and J-gene trimming was reported in a later analysis.

PCR used 60 Vbeta primers and 13 Jbeta primers. Using immunoSEQ multiplex PCR, the repertoire was profiled, and TCRdb retains in-frame clones only, with some absent. The sample has around 190,000 clones; approximately 75% are singletons. This rearrangement joins TRBV28 to TRBJ2-7; 10 bases align to TRBD2. The sequenced sample consisted of PBMCs. The source of this sequence is a man aged 25-45 years in good health and CMV-seropositive. CDR3: CASRAGGADEQYF. The CDR3 nucleotides are TGTGCCAGCAGAGCGGGAGGGGCCGACGAGCAGTACTTC.